Following are 22 T cell receptor beta chains from one sample sequenced in a study of blood T cell repertoires in COVID-19. Clones were read by immunoSEQ multiplex PCR, and TCRdb kept only the in-frame ones, dropping some. In the table there are 120,000 or so clones, approximately 83% of which are singletons. Sequenced material: peripheral blood. The receptors were gathered from a man of 80 years or more with active or convalescent COVID-19.

The chain joins TRBV11-1 to TRBJ2-1; 11 nucleotides line up with TRBD1. V was pared by 4 bases and J by 7 bases, with 9 bases of the junction left unmatched. The CDR3 is 16 residues long. Germline assignment: CDR1 SGHAT and CDR2 FQDESV (reference sequence). The chain's CDR3 is CASSSSGTGGWNEQFF. The CDR3 nucleotides are TGTGCCAGCAGCTCATCCGGGACAGGGGGTTGGAATGAGCAGTTCTTC.

The chain links TRBV6-1 to TRBJ1-2, with D maybe TRBD1 (5 bases). With 1 base removed from V and 0 bases from J, the gap between germline ends came to 6 bases. The germline V gene has CDR1 MNHNS and CDR2 SASEGT. CDR3 length: 14 amino acids. The CDR3 protein is CASSEGGTNYGYTF. The DNA of the CDR3 is TGTGCCAGCAGTGAAGGGGGCACTAACTATGGCTACACCTTC.

The chain carries TRBV20-1 and TRBJ2-4; TRBD2 aligns across 10 bases. This CDR3 has 16 residues. CDR1 and CDR2 from the germline V gene are DFQATT and SNEGSKA (reference sequence). V gave up 3 bases and J gave up 0 bases; unmatched junction bases: 5. The CDR3 sequence is CSASTSGALAKNIQYF. The CDR3 nucleotides read TGCAGTGCTAGTACTAGCGGGGCTTTAGCCAAAAACATTCAGTACTTC.

The J gene is TRBJ1-4, the V gene TRBV6-5; D perhaps matches TRBD1 (5 bases). The CDR3 sequence is 13 residues long. CDR1 and CDR2 (germline): MNHEY, SVGAGI. V was pared by 5 bases and J by 10 bases, with 14 bases between. CDR3 nucleotide sequence: TGTGCCAGCAGTCCCCGACAGATCCGAAAACTGTTTTTT. It is translated as CASSPRQIRKLFF.

The chain combines TRBV19 with TRBJ1-4; D not certain. The CDR3 loop spans 13 amino acids. Germline V gene lookup returns CDR1 LNHDA and CDR2 SQIVND (reference sequence). V was clipped by 4 bases and J by 8 bases, with 11 bases between them. The chain's CDR3 is CASSKTEREKLFF. The DNA for the CDR3 is TGTGCCAGTAGTAAAACAGAACGGGAAAAACTGTTTTTT. Together with reference TRBV19 and TRBJ1-4, the CDR3 gives the full variable domain: DGGITQSPKYLFRKEGQNVTLSCEQNLNHDAMYWYRQDPGQGLRLIYYSQIVNDFQKGDIAEGYSVSREKKESFPLTVTSAQKNPTAFYLCASSKTEREKLFFGSGTQLSVL.

The J gene is TRBJ1-3, the V gene TRBV10-3, with a weak D call TRBD1 (6 bases). From germline, CDR1 is ENHRY and CDR2 SYGVKD. Trimming took off 9 bases at V and 0 bases at J, with 9 bases between the two ends. This CDR3 has 13 residues. CDR3 loop: CAIAGVSGNTIYF. DNA for the CDR3: TGTGCCATAGCAGGGGTCTCTGGAAACACCATATATTTT.

The genes are TRBV6-5 and TRBJ1-4; no definite D call. In germline, CDR1 is MNHEY, CDR2 SVGAGI. The CDR3 covers 15 residues. V was pared by 6 bases and J by 5 bases, with 16 bases between. The CDR3 reads CASSPRGGRNEKLFF. Written as DNA, the CDR3 is TGTGCCAGCAGCCCCCGGGGAGGTAGGAATGAAAAACTGTTTTTT.

This chain connects TRBV30 to TRBJ2-7; 10 nucleotides agree with TRBD2. Germline CDR1 reads GTSNPN; CDR2 reads SVGIG (reference sequence). The CDR3 is made up of 14 amino acids. The V gene end was trimmed by 3 bases and the J gene end by 1 base; junction bases not matched to a gene: 3. Here the CDR3 DNA reads TGTGCCTGGAGGGTGACTAGCGGGTCCTACGAGCAGTACTTC. Translated, it gives CAWRVTSGSYEQYF.

The chain recombines TRBV10-3 with TRBJ2-3; 12 nucleotides agree with TRBD2. The CDR3 sequence is 18 residues long. J gave up 2 bases and V 5 bases, and 11 bases lay outside the gene matches. Germline values: CDR1 ENHRY, CDR2 SYGVKD. The CDR3 DNA follows: TGTGCCATCAGTTCGACTAGCGGGGGCCCAGACCCCACAGATACGCAGTATTTT. Translating it yields CAISSTSGGPDPTDTQYF.

The J gene is TRBJ1-1, the V gene TRBV5-8, with D possibly being TRBD1 (5 bases). This CDR3 comprises 15 residues. The ends were cut back, 2 bases at V and 1 base at J, with 12 bases in the middle. Germline V gene data show CDR1 as SGHTS and CDR2 as YDEGEE. CDR3 nucleotide sequence: TGTGCCAGCAGCTTTTTCCCCGGGGGGAACACTGAAGCTTTCTTT. Translated: CASSFFPGGNTEAFF.

The V and J genes are TRBV6-1 and TRBJ1-4, with TRBD1 matching 9 bases. V lost 0 bases, J lost 6 bases, and 5 bases stayed unmatched. CDR3 size: 16 residues. Germline CDR1 is MNHNS and CDR2 is SASEGT. The CDR3 protein is CASSEAVQGADEKLFF. In DNA, the CDR3 is TGTGCCAGCAGTGAAGCCGTACAGGGGGCGGATGAAAAACTGTTTTTT.

The chain links TRBV7-9 to TRBJ1-2, with D unresolved. V shed 5 bases and J shed 5 bases, with 15 bases lying between them. The CDR3 loop spans 14 amino acids. Germline CDR1 and CDR2: SEHNR and FQNEAQ (reference sequence). CDR3 region: CASSPLPGGYGYTF. CDR3 nucleotide sequence: TGTGCCAGCAGCCCTCTCCCGGGCGGGTATGGCTACACCTTC.

The chain joins TRBV10-3 to TRBJ1-1; 8 bases are a match to TRBD1. Germline loops: CDR1 ENHRY, CDR2 SYGVKD. V was clipped by 8 bases and J by 4 bases; unmatched bases: 9. The CDR3 spans 14 residues. CDR3 sequence: CAIGSQGAGTEAFF. For the CDR3, the DNA is TGTGCCATCGGCAGCCAGGGGGCAGGCACTGAAGCTTTCTTT.

The V and J genes are TRBV3-1 (or the pseudogene TRBV3-2) and TRBJ2-3, with 14 positions matching TRBD2. Looked up from germline, CDR1 is LGHDT and CDR2 is YNNKEL (reference sequence). CDR3 length equals 20 residues. The V gene end was trimmed by 0 bases and the J gene end by 4 bases; junction bases not matched to a gene: 12. The CDR3 DNA reads as TGTGCCAGCAGCCAAGACCTAGGGACTAGCGGGGGAAAGGGGGCAGATACGCAGTATTTT. It codes for CASSQDLGTSGGKGADTQYF.

V is TRBV14 and J is TRBJ1-4; D unclear. The V gene lost 3 bases and the J gene lost 5 bases, with 19 bases spanning the gap. The CDR3 spans 17 residues. In germline, CDR1 is SGHDN, CDR2 FVKESK. CDR3 loop: CASSQSTGRVENEKLFF. CDR3 DNA sequence: TGTGCCAGCAGCCAGTCGACGGGGAGGGTCGAAAATGAAAAACTGTTTTTT.

The genes are TRBV7-3 and TRBJ2-2; 7 bases are shared with TRBD2. This CDR3 spans 15 amino acids. The V and J ends lost 2 bases and 1 base, in that order; junction bases with no gene match: 1. The germline gives CDR1 SGHTA, CDR2 FQGTGA. CDR3 amino acids: CASSLLAVNTGELFF. The CDR3 DNA follows: TGTGCCAGCAGCTTACTAGCGGTGAACACCGGGGAGCTGTTTTTT. The complete variable domain, with remaining parts taken from reference TRBV7-3 and TRBJ2-2, reads GAGVSQTPSNKVTEKGKYVELRCDPISGHTALYWYRQSLGQGPEFLIYFQGTGAADDSGLPNDRFFAVRPEGSVSTLKIQRTERGDSAVYLCASSLLAVNTGELFFGEGSRLTVL.

The chain employs TRBV7-2 and TRBJ2-3; D uncertain. This CDR3 has 17 residues. Germline V gives CDR1 SGHTA, CDR2 FQGNSA. V was cut by 4 bases and J by 4 bases, with 21 bases left in between. The CDR3 bases are TGTGCCAGCAGCTGGTTGTTGGTAGCACGAGGCGCAGATACGCAGTATTTT. This encodes CASSWLLVARGADTQYF.

The V gene is TRBV19, the J gene TRBJ2-5; 7 nucleotides agree with TRBD1. Germline CDR1 reads LNHDA; CDR2 reads SQIVND (reference sequence). The CDR3 covers 14 residues. Trimming took 3 bases from V and 1 from J; bases not matched to a gene: 2. Written as DNA, the CDR3 is TGTGCCAGTAGTATTAGACAGGGCCAAGAGACCCAGTACTTC. It specifies CASSIRQGQETQYF.

Written as DNA, the CDR3 is TGTGCCAGTAGCAAAACAGGGGGCGTATTTTCCGGGGAGCTGTTTTTT. Its protein product is CASSKTGGVFSGELFF. This chain connects TRBV19 to TRBJ2-2; TRBD1 matches 9 bases. This CDR3 has 16 amino acids. Trimming removed 6 bases from V and 6 bases from J; junction bases left unmatched: 11. The germline gives CDR1 LNHDA, CDR2 SQIVND (reference sequence).

The chain is built from TRBV3-1 (or the pseudogene TRBV3-2) and TRBJ1-1; a weak D match, TRBD1 (6 bases). V was cut by 5 bases and J by 0 bases, with 16 bases left in between. Germline V gene sequence: CDR1 LGHDT, CDR2 YNNKEL (reference sequence). The CDR3 is made up of 16 amino acids. The CDR3: CASSRRTGSMNTEAFF. The CDR3 DNA reads as TGTGCCAGCAGCAGACGTACAGGGTCCATGAACACTGAAGCTTTCTTT.

This rearrangement joins TRBV5-1 to TRBJ2-1; D is perhaps TRBD1 (5 bases). The CDR3 has 13 residues. V was trimmed by 5 bases and J by 7 bases, leaving 13 bases between them. Germline V gene sequence: CDR1 SGHRS, CDR2 YFSETQ. For the CDR3, the DNA is TGCGCCAGCAGAAGGGGATTACTTAATGAGCAGTTCTTC. This codes for CASRRGLLNEQFF.

The gene calls are TRBV29-1 and TRBJ2-3; TRBD1 agrees at 9 bases. This CDR3 spans 14 amino acids. With 6 bases clipped from V and 1 base from J, the junction kept 5 bases outside the gene matches. Germline V CDR1 and CDR2: SQVTM, ANQGSEA. The CDR3 spells CSVATGGRTDTQYF. As DNA, the CDR3 is TGCAGCGTCGCGACAGGGGGTCGCACAGATACGCAGTATTTT.